This T cell receptor (beta chain) emerged from a study of blood T cell repertoires in COVID-19. On the study more broadly: PBMCs, B-cell-depleted T cells, or T cells were the source of the cDNA or gDNA that made up the material.

In the study's own analysis: The assay estimated nucleated cells by amplifying reference gene primers. Using immunoSEQ multiplex PCR, the repertoire was profiled, and TCRdb retains in-frame clones only, with some absent. V and J calls plus clone size are reproduced from that table; the DNA served to infer D and trimming. Here the sample spans approximately 360,000 clones, roughly 90% being singletons. Researchers sorted participants into cohorts using their self-reported clinical history. Per germline, CDR1 LGHDT and CDR2 YNNKEL (reference sequence). The J segment lost 6 bases and the V segment lost 4 bases, leaving 12 bases of the junction unmatched. The CDR3 has 16 amino acids.

V and J are TRBV3-1 (or the pseudogene TRBV3-2) and TRBJ2-3; the match to TRBD2 covers 8 bases. The specimen sequenced was PBMCs or T cells enriched from blood (not recorded which). This receptor was identified in a woman under 40 with acute COVID-19. CDR3 coding DNA: TGTGCCAGCAGCCGACAAGCGGGGGCGGGGTCTGATACGCAGTATTTT. Encoded protein: CASSRQAGAGSDTQYF.